These T cell receptor beta chains were read from a single sample in a study of Ad26.COV2.S vaccination and SARS-CoV-2 variants. The repertoire was sequenced with immunoSEQ multiplex PCR; TCRdb's copy has only in-frame clones and lacks some. The sample holds about 350,000 clones; roughly 90% are singletons and the top ten take approximately 5%. Sequenced material: peripheral blood, taken in a trial of Ad26.COV2.S vaccine versus placebo. The receptor source for this set is a person between 18 and 59 years old who received the Ad26.COV2.S COVID-19 vaccine or a placebo. Both conserved end residues are part of each CDR3. The D gene is left open where the match is weak. A row's size may be missing; if present it is once, few, many or a size class.

13	TRBV3-1/TRBV3-2	TRBJ2-7	-	-	TGTGCCAGCAGCCAAGGTCAGTTCGGGGAGCAGTACTTC	CASSQGQFGEQYF
12	TRBV28	TRBJ1-4	-	-	TGTGCCAGCAGTATATTCGCGGGAAAACTGTTTTTT	CASSIFAGKLFF
17	TRBV9	TRBJ2-7	-	TRBD2	TGTGCCAGCAGCCTCAGGGCTAGCGGGGGGTCAAACTACGAGCAGTACTTC	CASSLRASGGSNYEQYF
13	TRBV6-5	TRBJ2-3	-	-	TGTGCCAGCAGCCCAGAGGGGGGTCTCATGCAGTATTTT	CASSPEGGLMQYF
13	TRBV11-2	TRBJ2-7	-	-	TGTGCCAGCAGCTTAGCTGGGTCCGGCGAGCAGTACTTC	CASSLAGSGEQYF
15	TRBV4-2	TRBJ1-2	-	TRBD1	TGTGCCAGCAGCTCGGACAGGGGGCAGATGTATGGCTACACCTTC	CASSSDRGQMYGYTF
13	TRBV9	TRBJ1-1	once	-	TGTGCCAGCAGCCTTTCAGTGAACACTGAAGCTTTCTTT	CASSLSVNTEAFF
11	TRBV28	TRBJ1-5	few	-	TGTGCCAGCAGTACGAGCCGGCCCCAGCATTTT	CASSTSRPQHF
15	TRBV7-8	TRBJ1-6	-	TRBD1	TGTGCCAGCAGCGGCCGGGACAGGGCGAATTCACCCCTCCACTTT	CASSGRDRANSPLHF
14	TRBV7-9	TRBJ1-2	-	-	TGTGCCAGCAGCTTAAATCAGCAGACCTATGGCTACACCTTC	CASSLNQQTYGYTF
16	TRBV11-2	TRBJ2-1	-	TRBD2	TGTGCCAGCAGCTGGACTAGCGGGATCTCCTACAATGAGCAGTTCTTC	CASSWTSGISYNEQFF
14	TRBV6-5	TRBJ1-2	few	TRBD1	TGTGCCAGCAGGAGGACAGGGGGCGGCTATGGCTACACCTTC	CASRRTGGGYGYTF
13	TRBV7-3	TRBJ1-1	-	-	TGTGCCAGCAGCTTTAACCTGAACACTGAAGCTTTCTTT	CASSFNLNTEAFF
13	TRBV7-8	TRBJ2-5	-	TRBD1	TGTGCCAGCAGCTGGGACAGAAAAGAGACCCAGTACTTC	CASSWDRKETQYF
15	TRBV28	TRBJ1-5	-	-	TGTGCCAGCAGTTTCCCAGCTATGTTGGGGCAGCCCCAGCATTTT	CASSFPAMLGQPQHF
12	TRBV27	TRBJ2-7	-	-	TGTGCCAGCGGGGGCACCTTCTACGAGCAGTACTTC	CASGGTFYEQYF
13	TRBV11-2	TRBJ2-7	-	-	TGTGCCAGCAACAGGCTTAGCTCCTACGAGCAGTACTTC	CASNRLSSYEQYF
21	TRBV7-8	TRBJ2-4	-	TRBD1	TGTGCCAGCAGCCCGCTACGATTCTGGGACAGGGGGCTTGAGGCCAAAAACATTCAGTACTTC	CASSPLRFWDRGLEAKNIQYF
14	TRBV19	TRBJ1-4	-	-	TGTGCCAGTAGTAACGGACAGCTTAATGAAAAACTGTTTTTT	CASSNGQLNEKLFF
13	TRBV2	TRBJ1-6	-	-	TGTGCCAGCGGGAGCTCCTATAATTCACCCCTCCACTTT	CASGSSYNSPLHF
16	TRBV9	TRBJ2-1	-	TRBD2	TGTGCCAGCAGCACTAATAGCGGGAGTTCTTACAATGAGCAGTTCTTC	CASSTNSGSSYNEQFF
14	TRBV19	TRBJ1-4	-	-	TGTGCCAGTAGTACGGTTGCAACTAATGAAAAACTGTTTTTT	CASSTVATNEKLFF
15	TRBV7-3	TRBJ2-2	-	TRBD1	TGTGCCAGCAGCTCAACAGGGGGCCCTACCGGGGAGCTGTTTTTT	CASSSTGGPTGELFF
15	TRBV5-5	TRBJ2-1	-	-	TGTGCCAGCAGCTTAGCGGTCTCCTCCTACAATGAGCAGTTCTTC	CASSLAVSSYNEQFF
11	TRBV20-1	TRBJ2-1	-	-	TGCAGTGCTAACCGGGGCAATGAGCAGTTCTTC	CSANRGNEQFF
17	TRBV21-1	TRBJ2-1	-	-	TGTGCCAGCAGCAAAAAGCGGTTTGACAAACCGGTCAATGAGCAGTTCTTC	CASSKKRFDKPVNEQFF
16	TRBV5-1	TRBJ2-1	-	-	TGCGCCAGCAGCACTAGGGATCGCTCTTCCTACAATGAGCAGTTCTTC	CASSTRDRSSYNEQFF
14	TRBV5-1	TRBJ2-3	-	-	TGCGCCAGCAGCTTGGGGGACGCCACGGATACGCAGTATTTT	CASSLGDATDTQYF
15	TRBV11-2	TRBJ2-7	-	TRBD2	TGTGCCAGCAGGCTCGTTAGCGGGAGTTCCCACGAGCAGTACTTC	CASRLVSGSSHEQYF
16	TRBV3-1/TRBV3-2	TRBJ2-1	once	TRBD1	TGTGCCAGCAGCCTAATCCGGGGACAGGGGTCCGATGAGCAGTTCTTC	CASSLIRGQGSDEQFF
14	TRBV19	TRBJ2-7	-	TRBD2	TGTGCCAGTAGTATGTCGGGAGGCTCCTACGAGCAGTACTTC	CASSMSGGSYEQYF
13	TRBV15	TRBJ1-6	-	-	TGTGCCACCACGAGCTCCTATAATTCACCCCTCCACTTT	CATTSSYNSPLHF
18	TRBV3-1/TRBV3-2	TRBJ2-2	-	TRBD2	TGTGCCAGCAGCCAAGTGTTGTTAGCGGGAGCGAACACCGGGGAGCTGTTTTTT	CASSQVLLAGANTGELFF
11	TRBV25-1	TRBJ2-1	-	-	TGTGCCAGCAGTGAATCCAGCTACCAGTTCTTC	CASSESSYQFF
16	TRBV5-4	TRBJ2-6	-	-	TGTGCCAGCAGCTTCATTGGGGGCTCTGGGGCCAACGTCCTGACTTTC	CASSFIGGSGANVLTF
13	TRBV12-3/TRBV12-4	TRBJ1-6	-	-	TGTGCCAGCAGTTTAGACTCGGATTCACCCCTCCACTTT	CASSLDSDSPLHF
14	TRBV27	TRBJ2-3	-	TRBD1	TGTGCCAGCAGCGCGACAGGGTCCACAGATACGCAGTATTTT	CASSATGSTDTQYF
12	TRBV27	TRBJ2-1	-	TRBD1	TGTGCCAGCAGGCGAACAGGGGGCTGGGAGTTCTTC	CASRRTGGWEFF
15	TRBV5-6	TRBJ1-1	-	TRBD1	TGTGCCAGCAGCTGGTCAGGGGGACCGAACACTGAAGCTTTCTTT	CASSWSGGPNTEAFF
20	TRBV5-1	TRBJ2-1	-	-	TGCGCCAGCAGCTCATTACCAGGGGGACTCCTCGTGAGCTCCTACAATGAGCAGTTCTTC	CASSSLPGGLLVSSYNEQFF
15	TRBV5-1	TRBJ2-2	-	-	TGCGCCAGCAGCTTGGTTGTGGAAGGGACCGGGGAGCTGTTTTTT	CASSLVVEGTGELFF
15	TRBV7-2	TRBJ2-6	-	-	TGTGCCAGCAGCTTAGAACGGGCTGGGGCCAACGTCCTGACTTTC	CASSLERAGANVLTF
14	TRBV5-1	TRBJ2-2	-	-	TGCGCCAGCAGCTTGGGTGCCAACACCGGGGAGCTGTTTTTT	CASSLGANTGELFF
15	TRBV7-2	TRBJ1-2	-	TRBD1	TGTGCCAGCACCCACGGTGGCAGGGGGGGTTATGGCTACACCTTC	CASTHGGRGGYGYTF
13	TRBV2	TRBJ1-6	few	-	TGTGCCAGCAGTTTCAGGGAGAGGTCACCCCTCCACTTT	CASSFRERSPLHF
15	TRBV4-3	TRBJ2-5	-	-	TGCGCCAGCAGCCAAGACCCCGGCGGAGCAGAGACCCAGTACTTC	CASSQDPGGAETQYF
15	TRBV7-9	TRBJ2-1	once	TRBD2	TGTGCCAGCAGCTTAGCGTGGACTAGCGAAAATGAGCAGTTCTTC	CASSLAWTSENEQFF
16	TRBV6-1	TRBJ2-3	-	TRBD2	TGTGCCAGCAGTGGCCGGGGGGGCTCTAGCACAGATACGCAGTATTTT	CASSGRGGSSTDTQYF
14	TRBV4-2	TRBJ2-5	once	-	TGTGCCAGCAGCCAAGACCCAGGGGGGGAGACCCAGTACTTC	CASSQDPGGETQYF